This entry concerns a single TCR beta chain. Measured with immunoSEQ multiplex PCR; TCRdb has only the in-frame clones, and not every one. The data contain about 82,000 clones, around 83% of them singletons. This specimen belongs to a study of blood T cell repertoires in COVID-19. The CDR3 is 15 amino acids. CDR1 is SGHRS and CDR2 is YFSETQ in the germline V gene. The V end lost 0 bases, the J end lost 5 bases, and 14 bases lay between the germline ends. Sequencing was performed on peripheral blood. The clonotype originates from a woman aged 60-75 years with acute or convalescent COVID-19. This chain joins TRBV5-1 and TRBJ2-5, with a possible D match to TRBD1 (6 bases). CDR3 in DNA: TGCGCCAGCAGCTTGGCCCCAGGGACATCGGAGACCCAGTACTTC. Translating gives CASSLAPGTSETQYF.